These 6 T cell receptor beta chains came from one sample sequenced in a study of cytomegalovirus exposure and HLA in healthy donors. Primers for the PCR totalled 60 Vbeta and 13 Jbeta. The table came from immunoSEQ multiplex PCR; TCRdb's copy has only in-frame clones and leaves some out. This table has 180,000 or so clones, under 9.5% appearing once. Sample: PBMCs. The receptors here all came from a woman in her twenties or thirties in good health and CMV-seropositive.

This clone was recorded a few times. V usage is TRBV29-1 and J usage is TRBJ1-1; no clear D. Germline lookup yields CDR1 SQVTM and CDR2 ANQGSEA. The CDR3 loop spans 13 amino acids. V gave up 4 bases and J gave up 0 bases, with 9 bases separating them. CDR3 in DNA: TGCAGCGTTGCCCGGTTCCTGAACACTGAAGCTTTCTTT. This encodes CSVARFLNTEAFF.

The gene calls are TRBV15 and TRBJ1-2; 12 nucleotides match TRBD1. In germline, CDR1 is LNHNV, CDR2 YYDKDF (reference sequence). This CDR3 spans 18 amino acids. After removal of 5 bases from V and 4 bases from J, the junction contained 14 bases not matched to a gene. Written as DNA, the CDR3 is TGTGCCACCAGCGGAGCCGGGACAGGGGGCGCCCCCGGCTATGGCTACACCTTC. Encoded protein: CATSGAGTGGAPGYGYTF.

A few counts support this clone. The chain carries TRBV6-1 and TRBJ2-2, with 8 bases lining up with TRBD2. J gave up 5 bases and V 7 bases, and 6 bases lay outside the gene matches. Germline-derived CDR1 and CDR2 are MNHNS and SASEGT. CDR3 size: 14 residues. For the CDR3, the DNA is TGTGCCAGCAAGGAACTAGCGGTAACCGGGGAGCTGTTTTTT. Encoded protein: CASKELAVTGELFF.

This sequence joins TRBV6-5 and TRBJ2-3, with D possibly matching TRBD2 (6 bases). The germline V gene encodes CDR1 MNHEY and CDR2 SVGAGI. The CDR3 loop spans 14 amino acids. Deletions cut 6 bases from V and 1 base from J, with 11 bases between. The CDR3 nucleotides read TGTGCCAGCAGCCCGGGACTCGGCACAGATACGCAGTATTTT. This gives the protein CASSPGLGTDTQYF.

The chain uses TRBV5-1 and TRBJ2-5; 13 positions match TRBD2. Germline assignment: CDR1 SGHRS and CDR2 YFSETQ. J was trimmed by 9 bases and V by 0 bases; bases with no gene match: 14. The CDR3 is 18 residues long. The CDR3 sequence: CASSLGTSGSRQSEAQYF. The CDR3, as DNA: TGCGCCAGCAGCTTGGGGACTAGCGGGAGTCGCCAGAGTGAGGCCCAGTACTTC.

The chain recombines TRBV7-9 with TRBJ2-3; D not certain. The CDR3 extends over 13 amino acids. CDR1 SEHNR and CDR2 FQNEAQ come from the germline V gene (reference sequence). Trimming shortened V by 2 bases and J by 3 bases, and 6 bases separated the two germline ends. CDR3 nucleotide sequence: TGTGCCAGCAGCTTACTCGGGACAGATACGCAGTATTTT. Translated: CASSLLGTDTQYF.